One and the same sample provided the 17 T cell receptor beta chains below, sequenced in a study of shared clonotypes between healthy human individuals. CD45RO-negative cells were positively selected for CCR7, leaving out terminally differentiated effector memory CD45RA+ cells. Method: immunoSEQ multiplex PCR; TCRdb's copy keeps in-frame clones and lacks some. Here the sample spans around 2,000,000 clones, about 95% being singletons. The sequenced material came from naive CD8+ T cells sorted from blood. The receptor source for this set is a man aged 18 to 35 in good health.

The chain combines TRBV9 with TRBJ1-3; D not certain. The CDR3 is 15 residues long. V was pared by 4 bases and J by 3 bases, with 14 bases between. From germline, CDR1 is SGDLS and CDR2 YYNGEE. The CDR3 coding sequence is TGTGCCAGCAGCCCCCGGACCATTTTTGGAAACACCATATATTTT. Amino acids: CASSPRTIFGNTIYF.

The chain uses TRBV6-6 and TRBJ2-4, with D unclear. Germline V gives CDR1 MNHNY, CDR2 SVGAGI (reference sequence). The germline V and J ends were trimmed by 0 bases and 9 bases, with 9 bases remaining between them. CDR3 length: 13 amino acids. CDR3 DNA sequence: TGTGCCAGCAGTTACTCGAATGGTGGCATTCAGTACTTC. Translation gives CASSYSNGGIQYF.

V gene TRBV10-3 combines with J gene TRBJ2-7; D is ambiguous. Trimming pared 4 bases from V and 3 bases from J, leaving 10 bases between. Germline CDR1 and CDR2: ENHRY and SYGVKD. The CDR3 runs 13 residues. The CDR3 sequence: CAISVDIYYEQYF. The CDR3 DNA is TGTGCCATCAGTGTAGACATTTACTACGAGCAGTACTTC.

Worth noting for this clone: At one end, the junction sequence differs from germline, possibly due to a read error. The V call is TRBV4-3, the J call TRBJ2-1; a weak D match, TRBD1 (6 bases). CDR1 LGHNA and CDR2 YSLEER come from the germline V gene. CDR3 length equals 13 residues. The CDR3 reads CASSAGEETTKIF. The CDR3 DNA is TGCGCCAGCAGCGCAGGGGAAGAGACTACGAAGATCTTC.

CDR3 residues: CASSETGSFYEQYF. CDR3 sequence (DNA): TGTGCCAGCAGTGAGACAGGGTCCTTCTACGAGCAGTACTTC. J is TRBJ2-7 and V is TRBV2, with 7 bases fitting TRBD1. This CDR3 is built from 14 residues. Germline values: CDR1 SNHLY, CDR2 FYNNEI. V was pared by 3 bases and J by 3 bases, with 5 bases of the junction left unmatched.

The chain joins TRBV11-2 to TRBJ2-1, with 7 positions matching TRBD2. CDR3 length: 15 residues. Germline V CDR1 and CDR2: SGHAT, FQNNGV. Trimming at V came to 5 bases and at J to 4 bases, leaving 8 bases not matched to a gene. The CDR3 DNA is TGTGCCAGCAGCCACTCGGCTAGCGGTTACAATGAGCAGTTCTTC. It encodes CASSHSASGYNEQFF.

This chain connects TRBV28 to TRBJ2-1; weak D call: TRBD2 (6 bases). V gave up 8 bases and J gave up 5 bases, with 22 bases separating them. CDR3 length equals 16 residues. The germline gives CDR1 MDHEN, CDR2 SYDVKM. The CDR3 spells CASESWLWGEHNEQFF. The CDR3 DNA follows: TGTGCCAGCGAATCCTGGTTGTGGGGGGAACACAATGAGCAGTTCTTC.

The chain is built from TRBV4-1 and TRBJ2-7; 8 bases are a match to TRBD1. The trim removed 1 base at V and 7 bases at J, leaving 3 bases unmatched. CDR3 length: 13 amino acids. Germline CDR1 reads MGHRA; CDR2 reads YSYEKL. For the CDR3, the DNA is TGCGCCAGCAGCCAAGTAACAGGGGGAGAGCAGTACTTC. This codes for CASSQVTGGEQYF.

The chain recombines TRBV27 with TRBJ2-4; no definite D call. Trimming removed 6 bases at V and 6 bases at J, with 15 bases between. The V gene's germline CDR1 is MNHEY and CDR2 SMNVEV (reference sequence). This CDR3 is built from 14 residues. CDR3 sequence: CASSLIGLGNIQYF. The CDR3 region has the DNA TGTGCCAGCAGCCTGATAGGTTTGGGAAACATTCAGTACTTC.

The CDR3, as DNA: TGCGCCAGCAGTACCGGACAGGGTAATGGCTACACCTTC. Its translation is CASSTGQGNGYTF. The gene calls are TRBV10-2 and TRBJ1-2; 8 positions agree with TRBD1. CDR1 is WSHSY, CDR2 SAAADI, per germline. J lost 6 bases, V lost 5 bases, and 5 bases had no gene match. The CDR3 has 13 residues.

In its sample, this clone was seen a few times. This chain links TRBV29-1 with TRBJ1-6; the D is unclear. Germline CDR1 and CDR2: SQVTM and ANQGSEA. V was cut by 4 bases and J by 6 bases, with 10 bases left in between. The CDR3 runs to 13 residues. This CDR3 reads CSVAMEGNSPLHF. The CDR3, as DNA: TGCAGCGTTGCAATGGAGGGTAATTCACCCCTCCACTTT.

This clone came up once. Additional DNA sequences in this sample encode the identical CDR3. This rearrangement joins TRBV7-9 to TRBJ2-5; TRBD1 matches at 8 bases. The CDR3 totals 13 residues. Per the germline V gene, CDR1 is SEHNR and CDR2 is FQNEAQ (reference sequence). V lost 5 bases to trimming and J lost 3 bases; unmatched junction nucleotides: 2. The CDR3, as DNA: TGTGCCAGCAGCCTGGGACAGGAAGAGACCCAGTACTTC. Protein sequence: CASSLGQEETQYF. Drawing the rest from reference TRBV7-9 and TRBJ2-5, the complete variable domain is DTGVSQNPRHKITKRGQNVTFRCDPISEHNRLYWYRQTLGQGPEFLTYFQNEAQLEKSRLLSDRFSAERPKGSFSTLEIQRTEQGDSAMYLCASSLGQEETQYFGPGTRLLVL.

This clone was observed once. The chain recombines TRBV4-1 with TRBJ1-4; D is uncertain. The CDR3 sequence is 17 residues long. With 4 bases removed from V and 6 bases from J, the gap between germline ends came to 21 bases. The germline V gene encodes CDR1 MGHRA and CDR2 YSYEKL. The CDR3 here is CASSRTVYPTGDEKLFF. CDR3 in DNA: TGCGCCAGCAGCCGTACCGTATACCCGACGGGAGATGAAAAACTGTTTTTT.

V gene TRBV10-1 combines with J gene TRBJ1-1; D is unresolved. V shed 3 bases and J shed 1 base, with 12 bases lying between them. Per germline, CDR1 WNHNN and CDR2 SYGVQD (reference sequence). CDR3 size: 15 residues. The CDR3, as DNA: TGCGCCAGCAGTGATTCCCGCGAGGGGAACACTGAAGCTTTCTTT. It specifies CASSDSREGNTEAFF.

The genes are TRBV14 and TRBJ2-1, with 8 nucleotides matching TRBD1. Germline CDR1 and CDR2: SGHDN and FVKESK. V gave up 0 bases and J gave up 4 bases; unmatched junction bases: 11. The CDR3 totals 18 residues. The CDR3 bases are TGTGCCAGCAGCCAAGATCGATTTGGGGACAGGAAATACAATGAGCAGTTCTTC. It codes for CASSQDRFGDRKYNEQFF.

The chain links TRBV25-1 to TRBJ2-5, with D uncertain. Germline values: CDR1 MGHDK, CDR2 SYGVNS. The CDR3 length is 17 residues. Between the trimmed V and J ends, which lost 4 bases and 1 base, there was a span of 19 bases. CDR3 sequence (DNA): TGTGCCAGCAGTGGGTCCCTACCCCCGGAACTCCAAGAGACCCAGTACTTC. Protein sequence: CASSGSLPPELQETQYF.

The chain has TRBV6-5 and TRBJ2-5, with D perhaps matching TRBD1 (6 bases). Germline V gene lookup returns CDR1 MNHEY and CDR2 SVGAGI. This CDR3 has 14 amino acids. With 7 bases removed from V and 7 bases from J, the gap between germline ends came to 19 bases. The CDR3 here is CASIPTQGRGTQYF. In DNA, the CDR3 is TGTGCCAGCATCCCGACCCAGGGGCGCGGGACCCAGTACTTC.